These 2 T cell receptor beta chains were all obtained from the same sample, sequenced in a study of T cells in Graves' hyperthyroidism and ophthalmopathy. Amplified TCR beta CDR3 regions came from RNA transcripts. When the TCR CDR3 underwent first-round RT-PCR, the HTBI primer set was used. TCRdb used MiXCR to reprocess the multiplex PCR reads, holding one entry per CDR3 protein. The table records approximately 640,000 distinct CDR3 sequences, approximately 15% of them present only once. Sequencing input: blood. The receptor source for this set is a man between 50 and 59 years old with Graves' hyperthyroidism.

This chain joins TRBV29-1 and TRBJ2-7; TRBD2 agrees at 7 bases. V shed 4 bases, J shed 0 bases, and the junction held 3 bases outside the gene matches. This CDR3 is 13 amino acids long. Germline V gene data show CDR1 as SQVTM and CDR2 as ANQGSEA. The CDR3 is CSVVRDYSYEQYF. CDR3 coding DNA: TGCAGCGTTGTTCGGGACTACTCCTACGAGCAGTACTTC.

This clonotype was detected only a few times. In DNA, the CDR3 is TGCGCCAGCAGCGAAGGGACAGGGCCATATGGCTACACCTTC. Translation gives CASSEGTGPYGYTF. The chain combines TRBV5-1 with TRBJ1-2; 9 positions agree with TRBD1. The CDR3 loop spans 14 amino acids. Unmatched junction bases numbered 6, after V lost 4 bases and J lost 5 bases. In germline, CDR1 is SGHRS, CDR2 YFSETQ.